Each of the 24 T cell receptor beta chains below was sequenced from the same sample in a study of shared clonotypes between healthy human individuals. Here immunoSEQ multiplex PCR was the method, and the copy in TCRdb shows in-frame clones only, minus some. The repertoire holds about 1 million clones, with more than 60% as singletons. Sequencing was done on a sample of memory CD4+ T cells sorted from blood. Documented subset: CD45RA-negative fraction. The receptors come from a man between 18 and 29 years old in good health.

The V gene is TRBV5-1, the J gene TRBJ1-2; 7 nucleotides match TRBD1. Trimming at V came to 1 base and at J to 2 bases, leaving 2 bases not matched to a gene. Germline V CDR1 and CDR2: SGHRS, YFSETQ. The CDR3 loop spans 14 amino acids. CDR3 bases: TGCGCCAGCAGCTTGAAGACAGGGAACTATGGCTACACCTTC. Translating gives CASSLKTGNYGYTF.

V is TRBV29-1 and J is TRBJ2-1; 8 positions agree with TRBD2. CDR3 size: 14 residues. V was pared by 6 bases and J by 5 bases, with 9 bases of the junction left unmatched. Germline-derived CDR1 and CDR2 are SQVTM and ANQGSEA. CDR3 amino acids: CSVDISGINNEQFF. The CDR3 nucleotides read TGCAGCGTAGATATTAGCGGGATCAACAATGAGCAGTTCTTC.

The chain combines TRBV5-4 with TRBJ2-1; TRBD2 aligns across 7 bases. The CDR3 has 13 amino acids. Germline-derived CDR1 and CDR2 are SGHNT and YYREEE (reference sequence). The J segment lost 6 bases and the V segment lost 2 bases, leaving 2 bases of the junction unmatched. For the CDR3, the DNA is TGTGCCAGCAGCTTAGGGACTACCAATGAGCAGTTCTTC. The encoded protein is CASSLGTTNEQFF.

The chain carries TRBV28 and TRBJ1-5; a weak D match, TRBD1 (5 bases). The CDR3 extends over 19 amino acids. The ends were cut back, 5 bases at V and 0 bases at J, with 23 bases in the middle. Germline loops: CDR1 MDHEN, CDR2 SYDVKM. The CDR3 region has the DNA TGTGCCAGCAGTACTACTGAATGGCGCAGGGCCTATAGCAATCAGCCCCAGCATTTT. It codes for CASSTTEWRRAYSNQPQHF.

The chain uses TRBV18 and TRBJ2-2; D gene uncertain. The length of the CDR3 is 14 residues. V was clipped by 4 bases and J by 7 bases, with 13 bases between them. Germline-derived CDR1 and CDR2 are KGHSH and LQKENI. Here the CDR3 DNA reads TGTGCCAGCTCACTCTCCTCCGGGTTCGGGGAGCTGTTTTTT. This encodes CASSLSSGFGELFF.

CDR3 loop: CASSPRYNEQFF. The DNA of the CDR3 is TGTGCCAGCAGCCCCAGGTACAATGAGCAGTTCTTC. The chain is built from TRBV5-5 and TRBJ2-1; D ambiguous. CDR1 and CDR2 (germline): SGHKS, YYEKEE (reference sequence). V was pared by 4 bases and J by 4 bases, with 6 bases between. This CDR3 region has 12 residues.

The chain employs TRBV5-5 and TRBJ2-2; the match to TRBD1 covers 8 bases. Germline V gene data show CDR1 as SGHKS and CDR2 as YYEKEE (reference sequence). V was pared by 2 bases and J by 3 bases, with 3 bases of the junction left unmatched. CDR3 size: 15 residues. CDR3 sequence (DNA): TGTGCCAGCAGCTTTGGACAGGGAGACACCGGGGAGCTGTTTTTT. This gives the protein CASSFGQGDTGELFF.

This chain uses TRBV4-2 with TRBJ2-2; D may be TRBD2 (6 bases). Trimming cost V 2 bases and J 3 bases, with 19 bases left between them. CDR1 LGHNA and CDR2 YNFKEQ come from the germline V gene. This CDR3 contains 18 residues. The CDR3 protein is CASSQPSRGPGDTGELFF. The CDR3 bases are TGTGCCAGCAGCCAACCTTCGCGAGGACCGGGGGACACCGGGGAGCTGTTTTTT.

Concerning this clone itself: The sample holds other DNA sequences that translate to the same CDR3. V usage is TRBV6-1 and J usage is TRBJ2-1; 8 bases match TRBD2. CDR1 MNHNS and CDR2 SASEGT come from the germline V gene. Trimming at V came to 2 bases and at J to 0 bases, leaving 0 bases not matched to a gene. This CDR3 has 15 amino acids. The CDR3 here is CASSESGSSYNEQFF. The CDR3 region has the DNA TGTGCCAGCAGTGAAAGCGGGAGCTCCTACAATGAGCAGTTCTTC.

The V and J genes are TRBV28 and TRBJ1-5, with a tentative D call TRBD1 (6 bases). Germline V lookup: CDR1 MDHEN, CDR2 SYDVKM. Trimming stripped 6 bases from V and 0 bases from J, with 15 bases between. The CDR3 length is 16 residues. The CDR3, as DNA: TGTGCCAGCAGCCTAGGGGGAGAGGGTAGCAATCAGCCCCAGCATTTT. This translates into CASSLGGEGSNQPQHF.

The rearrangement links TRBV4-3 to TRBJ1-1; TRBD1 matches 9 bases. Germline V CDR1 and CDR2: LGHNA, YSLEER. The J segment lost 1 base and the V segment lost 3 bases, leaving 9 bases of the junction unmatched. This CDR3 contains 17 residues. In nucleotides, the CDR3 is TGCGCCAGCAGCCACGTCCCGGGACAGGGCCCGAACACTGAAGCTTTCTTT. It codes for CASSHVPGQGPNTEAFF.

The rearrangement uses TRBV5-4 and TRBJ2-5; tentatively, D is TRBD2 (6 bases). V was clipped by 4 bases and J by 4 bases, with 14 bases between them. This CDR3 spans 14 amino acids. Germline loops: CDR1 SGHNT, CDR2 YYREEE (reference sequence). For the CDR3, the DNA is TGTGCCAGCAGCCCCCCGGGACTCCGAGAGACCCAGTACTTC. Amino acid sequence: CASSPPGLRETQYF.

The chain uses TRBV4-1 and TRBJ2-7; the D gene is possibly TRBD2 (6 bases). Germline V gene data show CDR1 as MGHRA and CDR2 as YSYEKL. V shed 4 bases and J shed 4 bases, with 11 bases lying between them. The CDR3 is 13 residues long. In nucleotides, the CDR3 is TGCGCCAGCAGCCGGGACTCCTGGTACGAGCAGTACTTC. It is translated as CASSRDSWYEQYF.

In DNA, the CDR3 is TGTGCCACCAGCAGAGACTTGTTAGCGTCCGGCACCGGGGAGCTGTTTTTT. Translation gives CATSRDLLASGTGELFF. This chain links TRBV15 with TRBJ2-2, with D perhaps matching TRBD2 (5 bases). Germline loops: CDR1 LNHNV, CDR2 YYDKDF (reference sequence). V was shortened by 0 bases and J by 4 bases, with 15 bases between the two germline ends. This CDR3 spans 17 amino acids.

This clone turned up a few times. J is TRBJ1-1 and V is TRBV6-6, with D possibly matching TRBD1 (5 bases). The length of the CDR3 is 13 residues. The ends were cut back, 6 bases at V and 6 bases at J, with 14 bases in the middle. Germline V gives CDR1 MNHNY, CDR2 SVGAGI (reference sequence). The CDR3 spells CASSKIQGAEAFF. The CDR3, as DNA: TGTGCCAGCAGCAAGATTCAGGGTGCTGAAGCTTTCTTT.

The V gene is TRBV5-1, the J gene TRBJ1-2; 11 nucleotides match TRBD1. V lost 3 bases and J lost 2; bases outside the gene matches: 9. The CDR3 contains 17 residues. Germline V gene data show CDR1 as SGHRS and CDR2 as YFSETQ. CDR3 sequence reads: CASSSWTGGRENYGYTF. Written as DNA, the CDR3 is TGCGCCAGCAGCTCCTGGACAGGGGGCAGAGAAAACTATGGCTACACCTTC.

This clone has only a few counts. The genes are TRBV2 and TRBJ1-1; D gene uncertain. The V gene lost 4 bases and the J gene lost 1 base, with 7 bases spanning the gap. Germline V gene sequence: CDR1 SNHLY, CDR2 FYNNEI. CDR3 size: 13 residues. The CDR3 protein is CASSGKGNTEAFF. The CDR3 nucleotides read TGTGCCAGCAGTGGAAAGGGGAACACTGAAGCTTTCTTT.

CDR3 residues: CASSAYLRATQETQYF. The CDR3 coding sequence is TGTGCCAGCAGTGCTTACCTCAGGGCCACCCAAGAGACCCAGTACTTC. This chain links TRBV6-1 with TRBJ2-5; possibly TRBD1 for D (5 bases). The ends were cut back, 4 bases at V and 1 base at J, with 16 bases in the middle. The CDR3 has 16 amino acids. The germline V gene has CDR1 MNHNS and CDR2 SASEGT.

CDR3 protein: CASSQEGTASHSGNTIYF. The CDR3 coding sequence is TGCGCCAGCAGCCAAGAAGGGACAGCGAGTCACTCTGGAAACACCATATATTTT. The V call is TRBV4-3, the J call TRBJ1-3, with TRBD1 matching 7 bases. CDR1 and CDR2 from the germline V gene are LGHNA and YSLEER. The ends lost 0 bases at V and 0 bases at J; junction bases unmatched: 8. The CDR3 extends over 18 amino acids.

Here the CDR3 reads CASSQGWGSVTDTQYF. DNA of the CDR3: TGTGCCAGCAGCCAAGGGTGGGGTTCCGTCACAGATACGCAGTATTTT. This chain uses TRBV14 with TRBJ2-3; D call uncertain. Trimming removed 1 base at V and 2 bases at J, with 13 bases between. Per the germline V gene, CDR1 is SGHDN and CDR2 is FVKESK. CDR3 size: 16 residues.

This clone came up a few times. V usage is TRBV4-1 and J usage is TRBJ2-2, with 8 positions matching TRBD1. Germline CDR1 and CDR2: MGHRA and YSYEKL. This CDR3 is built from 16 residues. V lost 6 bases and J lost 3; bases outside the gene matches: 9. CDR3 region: CASSPQGALDTGELFF. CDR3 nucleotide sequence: TGCGCCAGCAGTCCCCAGGGGGCATTAGACACCGGGGAGCTGTTTTTT.

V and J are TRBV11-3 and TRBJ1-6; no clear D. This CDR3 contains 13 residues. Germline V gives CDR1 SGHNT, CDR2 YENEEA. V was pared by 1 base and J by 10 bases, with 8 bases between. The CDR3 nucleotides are TGTGCCAGCAGCTTAGGTCCGATCTCACCCCTCCACTTT. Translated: CASSLGPISPLHF.

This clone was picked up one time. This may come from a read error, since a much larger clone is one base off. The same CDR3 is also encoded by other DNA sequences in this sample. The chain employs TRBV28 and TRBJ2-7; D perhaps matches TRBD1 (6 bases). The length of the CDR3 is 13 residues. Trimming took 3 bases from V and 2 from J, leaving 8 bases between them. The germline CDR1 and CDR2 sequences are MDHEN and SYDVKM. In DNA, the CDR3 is TGTGCCAGCAGTTTCACAGGGACCTACGAGCAGTACTTC. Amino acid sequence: CASSFTGTYEQYF.

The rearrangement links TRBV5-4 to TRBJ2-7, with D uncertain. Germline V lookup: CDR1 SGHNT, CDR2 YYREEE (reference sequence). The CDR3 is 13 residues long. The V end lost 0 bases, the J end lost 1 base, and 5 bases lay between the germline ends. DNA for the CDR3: TGTGCCAGCAGCTTGGTCAGTTCCTACGAGCAGTACTTC. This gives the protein CASSLVSSYEQYF.